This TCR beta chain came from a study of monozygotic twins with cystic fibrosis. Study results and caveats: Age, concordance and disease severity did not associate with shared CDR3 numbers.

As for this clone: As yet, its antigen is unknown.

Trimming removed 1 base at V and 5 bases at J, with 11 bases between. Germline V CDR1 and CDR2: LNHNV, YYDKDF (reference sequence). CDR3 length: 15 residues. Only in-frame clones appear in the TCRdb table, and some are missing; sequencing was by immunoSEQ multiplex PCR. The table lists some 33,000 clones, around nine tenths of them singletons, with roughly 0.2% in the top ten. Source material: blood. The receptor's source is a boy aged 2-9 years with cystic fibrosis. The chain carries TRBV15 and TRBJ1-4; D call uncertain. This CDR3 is CATSRAERANEKLFF. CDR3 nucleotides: TGTGCCACCAGCAGAGCAGAGAGGGCAAATGAAAAACTGTTTTTT.